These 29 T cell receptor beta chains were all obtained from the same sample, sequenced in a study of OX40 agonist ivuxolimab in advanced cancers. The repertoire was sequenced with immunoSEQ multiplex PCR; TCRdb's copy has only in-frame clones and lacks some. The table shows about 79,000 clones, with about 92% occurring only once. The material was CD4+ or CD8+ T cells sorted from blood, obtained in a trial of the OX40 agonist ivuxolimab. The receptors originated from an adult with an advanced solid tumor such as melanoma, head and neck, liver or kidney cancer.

In DNA, the CDR3 is TGCGCCAGCAGCGATTACAGGGGTAAGGCCTACGAGCAGTACTTC. Translated: CASSDYRGKAYEQYF. The V gene is TRBV4-1, the J gene TRBJ2-7; TRBD1 agrees at 7 bases. The CDR3 spans 15 residues. The V and J ends lost 5 bases and 2 bases, in that order; junction bases with no gene match: 9. Germline V gene sequence: CDR1 MGHRA, CDR2 YSYEKL.

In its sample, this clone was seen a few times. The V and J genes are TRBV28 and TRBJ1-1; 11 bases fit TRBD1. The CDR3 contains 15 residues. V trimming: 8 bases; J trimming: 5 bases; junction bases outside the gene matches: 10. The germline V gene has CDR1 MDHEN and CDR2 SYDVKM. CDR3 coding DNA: TGTGCCAGCTGGACAGGGGGCGCGCGTTGGACTGAAGCTTTCTTT. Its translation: CASWTGGARWTEAFF.

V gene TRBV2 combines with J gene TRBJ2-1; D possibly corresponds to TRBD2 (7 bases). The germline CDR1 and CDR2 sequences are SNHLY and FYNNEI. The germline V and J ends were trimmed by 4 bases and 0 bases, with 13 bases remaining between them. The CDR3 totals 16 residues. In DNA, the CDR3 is TGTGCCAGCAGTGTGAGGGGGGGGACCTCCTACAATGAGCAGTTCTTC. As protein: CASSVRGGTSYNEQFF.

CDR3 in DNA: TGTGCCAGCAGACAAACACCCGGCAATCAGCCCCAGCATTTT. Its protein product is CASRQTPGNQPQHF. The V gene is TRBV27, the J gene TRBJ1-5; D uncertain. This CDR3 comprises 14 residues. Looked up from germline, CDR1 is MNHEY and CDR2 is SMNVEV (reference sequence). Trimming took off 6 bases at V and 2 bases at J, with 11 bases between the two ends.

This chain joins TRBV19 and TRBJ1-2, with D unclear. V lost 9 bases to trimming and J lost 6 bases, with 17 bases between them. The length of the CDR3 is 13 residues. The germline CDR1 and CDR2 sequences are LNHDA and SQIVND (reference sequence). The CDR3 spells CASTGLGRDGYTF. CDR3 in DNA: TGTGCCAGCACCGGCCTTGGGCGCGATGGCTACACCTTC.

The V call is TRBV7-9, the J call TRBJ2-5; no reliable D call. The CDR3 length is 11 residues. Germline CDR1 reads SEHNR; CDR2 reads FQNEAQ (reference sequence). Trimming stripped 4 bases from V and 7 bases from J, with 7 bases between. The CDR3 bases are TGTGCCAGCAGCTCCGGACCGACCCAGTACTTC. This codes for CASSSGPTQYF.

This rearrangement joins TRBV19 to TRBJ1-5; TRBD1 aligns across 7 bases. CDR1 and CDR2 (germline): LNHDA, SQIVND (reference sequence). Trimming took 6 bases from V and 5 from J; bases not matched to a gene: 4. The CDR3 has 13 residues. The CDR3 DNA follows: TGTGCCAGTAGCGACAGGGTCGATCAGCCCCAGCATTTT. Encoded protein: CASSDRVDQPQHF.

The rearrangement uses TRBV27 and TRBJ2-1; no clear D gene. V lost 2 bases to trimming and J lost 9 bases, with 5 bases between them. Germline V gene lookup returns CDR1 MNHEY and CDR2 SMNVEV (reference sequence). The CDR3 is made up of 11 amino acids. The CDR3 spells CASSLRGEQFF. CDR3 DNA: TGTGCCAGCAGTTTACGTGGTGAGCAGTTCTTC.

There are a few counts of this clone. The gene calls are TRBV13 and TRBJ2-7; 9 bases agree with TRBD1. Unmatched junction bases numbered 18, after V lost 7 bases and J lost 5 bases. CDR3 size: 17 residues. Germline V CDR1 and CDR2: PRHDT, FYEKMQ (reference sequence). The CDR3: CASTRDAGQGIENEQYF. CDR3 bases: TGTGCCAGCACCCGCGACGCGGGACAGGGAATCGAAAACGAGCAGTACTTC.

The CDR3 region is CASKVQGNTGELFF. The CDR3 DNA reads as TGCGCCAGCAAGGTACAGGGCAACACCGGGGAGCTGTTTTTT. This chain joins TRBV5-1 and TRBJ2-2; weak D call: TRBD1 (6 bases). This CDR3 is built from 14 residues. Germline-derived CDR1 and CDR2 are SGHRS and YFSETQ. The V end was cut by 6 bases, the J end by 2 bases, with 11 bases between.

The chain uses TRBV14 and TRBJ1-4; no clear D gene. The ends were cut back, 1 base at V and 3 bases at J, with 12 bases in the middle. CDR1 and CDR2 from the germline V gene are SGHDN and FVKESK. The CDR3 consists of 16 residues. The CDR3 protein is CASSQGIAVANEKLFF. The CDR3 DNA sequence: TGTGCCAGCAGCCAAGGGATCGCGGTGGCTAATGAAAAACTGTTTTTT.

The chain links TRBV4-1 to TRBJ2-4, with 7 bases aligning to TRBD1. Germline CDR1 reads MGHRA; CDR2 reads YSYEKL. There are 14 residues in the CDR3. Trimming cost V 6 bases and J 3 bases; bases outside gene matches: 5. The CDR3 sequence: CASRPTGVKNIQYF. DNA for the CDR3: TGCGCCAGCAGACCAACAGGGGTCAAAAACATTCAGTACTTC.

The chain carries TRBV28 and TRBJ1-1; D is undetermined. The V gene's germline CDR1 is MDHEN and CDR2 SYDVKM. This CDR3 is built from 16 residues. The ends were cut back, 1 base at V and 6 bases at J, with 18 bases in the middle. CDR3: CASSLSRTGIRAEAFF. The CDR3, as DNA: TGTGCCAGCAGTTTATCCAGGACGGGCATAAGGGCTGAAGCTTTCTTT. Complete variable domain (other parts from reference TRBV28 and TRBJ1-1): DVKVTQSSRYLVKRTGEKVFLECVQDMDHENMFWYRQDPGLGLRLIYFSYDVKMKEKGDIPEGYSVSREKKERFSLILESASTNQTSMYLCASSLSRTGIRAEAFFGQGTRLTVV.

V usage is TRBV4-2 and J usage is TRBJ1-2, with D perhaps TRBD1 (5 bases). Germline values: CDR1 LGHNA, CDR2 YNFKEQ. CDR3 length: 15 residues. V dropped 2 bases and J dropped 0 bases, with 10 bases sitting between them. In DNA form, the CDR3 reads TGTGCCAGCAGCCAATCGGGGGGGACTAACTATGGCTACACCTTC. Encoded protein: CASSQSGGTNYGYTF.

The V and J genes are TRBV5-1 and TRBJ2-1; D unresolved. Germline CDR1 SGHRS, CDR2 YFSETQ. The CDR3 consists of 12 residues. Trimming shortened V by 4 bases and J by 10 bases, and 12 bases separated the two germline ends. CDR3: CASSPSWAEQFF. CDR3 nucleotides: TGCGCCAGCAGCCCGAGTTGGGCGGAGCAGTTCTTC.

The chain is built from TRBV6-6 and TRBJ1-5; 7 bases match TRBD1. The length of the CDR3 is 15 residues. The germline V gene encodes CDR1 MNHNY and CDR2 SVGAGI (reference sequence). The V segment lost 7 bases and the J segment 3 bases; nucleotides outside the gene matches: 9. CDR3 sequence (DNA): TGTGCCAGCACCAAGGGGGCGCCTTTCAATCAGCCCCAGCATTTT. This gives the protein CASTKGAPFNQPQHF.

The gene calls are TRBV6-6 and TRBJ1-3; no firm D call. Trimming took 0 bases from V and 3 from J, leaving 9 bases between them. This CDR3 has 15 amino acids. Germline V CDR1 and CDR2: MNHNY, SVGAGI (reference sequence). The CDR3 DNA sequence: TGTGCCAGCAGTTACTCGAGCAGTTATGGAAACACCATATATTTT. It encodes CASSYSSSYGNTIYF.

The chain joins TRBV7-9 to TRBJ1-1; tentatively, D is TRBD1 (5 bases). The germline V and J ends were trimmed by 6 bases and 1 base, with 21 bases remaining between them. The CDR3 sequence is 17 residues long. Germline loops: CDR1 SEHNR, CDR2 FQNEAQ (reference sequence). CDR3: CASRTGVAGPSNTEAFF. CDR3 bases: TGTGCCAGCAGGACCGGGGTAGCGGGACCGTCGAACACTGAAGCTTTCTTT. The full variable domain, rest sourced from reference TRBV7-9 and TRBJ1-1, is DTGVSQNPRHKITKRGQNVTFRCDPISEHNRLYWYRQTLGQGPEFLTYFQNEAQLEKSRLLSDRFSAERPKGSFSTLEIQRTEQGDSAMYLCASRTGVAGPSNTEAFFGQGTRLTVV.

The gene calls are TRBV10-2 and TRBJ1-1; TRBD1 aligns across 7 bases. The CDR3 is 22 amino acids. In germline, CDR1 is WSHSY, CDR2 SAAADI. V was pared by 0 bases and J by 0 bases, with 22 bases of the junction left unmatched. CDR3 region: CASSESSSSRGIGSRVNTEAFF. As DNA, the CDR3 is TGCGCCAGCAGTGAGTCCTCTTCGTCCAGGGGGATTGGAAGTCGGGTGAACACTGAAGCTTTCTTT.

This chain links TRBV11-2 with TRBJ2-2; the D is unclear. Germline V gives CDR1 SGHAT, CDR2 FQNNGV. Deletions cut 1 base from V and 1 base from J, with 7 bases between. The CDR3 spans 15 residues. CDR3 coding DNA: TGTGCCAGCAGCTTAGCAACTCTGAACACCGGGGAGCTGTTTTTT. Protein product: CASSLATLNTGELFF. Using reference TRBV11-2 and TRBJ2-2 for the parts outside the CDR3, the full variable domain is EAGVAQSPRYKIIEKRQSVAFWCNPISGHATLYWYQQILGQGPKLLIQFQNNGVVDDSQLPKDRFSAERLKGVDSTLKIQPAKLEDSAVYLCASSLATLNTGELFFGEGSRLTVL.

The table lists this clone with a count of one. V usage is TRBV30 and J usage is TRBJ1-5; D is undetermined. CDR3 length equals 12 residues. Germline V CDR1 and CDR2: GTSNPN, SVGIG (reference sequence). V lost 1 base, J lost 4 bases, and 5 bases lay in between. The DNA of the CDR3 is TGTGCCTGGAGTGACGGAAATCAGCCCCAGCATTTT. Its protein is CAWSDGNQPQHF.

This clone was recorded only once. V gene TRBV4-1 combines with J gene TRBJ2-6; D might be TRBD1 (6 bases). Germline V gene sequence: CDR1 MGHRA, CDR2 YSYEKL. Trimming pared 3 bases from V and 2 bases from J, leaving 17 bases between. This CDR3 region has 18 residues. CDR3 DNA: TGCGCCAGCAGCCAGGGGGTGAAGGGACATGCTGGGGCCAACGTCCTGACTTTC. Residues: CASSQGVKGHAGANVLTF.

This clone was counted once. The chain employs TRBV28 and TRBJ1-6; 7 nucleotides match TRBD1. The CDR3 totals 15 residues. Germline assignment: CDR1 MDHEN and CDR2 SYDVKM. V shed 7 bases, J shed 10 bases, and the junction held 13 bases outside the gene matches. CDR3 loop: CASTETGQSGSPLHF. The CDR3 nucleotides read TGTGCCAGCACCGAAACGGGACAGTCTGGATCACCCCTCCACTTT.

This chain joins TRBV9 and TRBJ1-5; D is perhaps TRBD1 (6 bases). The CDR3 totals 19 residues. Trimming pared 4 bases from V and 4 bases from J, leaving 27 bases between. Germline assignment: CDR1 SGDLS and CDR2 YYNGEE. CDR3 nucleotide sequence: TGTGCCAGCAGCCACGAAAGGGGGATTTTGAGGAGGTCGAATCAGCCCCAGCATTTT. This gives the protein CASSHERGILRRSNQPQHF.

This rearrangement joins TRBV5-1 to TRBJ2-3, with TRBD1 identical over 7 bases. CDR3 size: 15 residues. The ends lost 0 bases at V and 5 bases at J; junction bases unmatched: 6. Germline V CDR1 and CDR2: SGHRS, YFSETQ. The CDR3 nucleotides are TGCGCCAGCAGCTTGGATTGGGGGACAGTAGATACGCAGTATTTT. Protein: CASSLDWGTVDTQYF.

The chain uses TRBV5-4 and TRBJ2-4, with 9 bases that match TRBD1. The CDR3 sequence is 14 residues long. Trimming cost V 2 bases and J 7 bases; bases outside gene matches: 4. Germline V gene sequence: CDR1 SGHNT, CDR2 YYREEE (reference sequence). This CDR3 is CASSLTGTGNIQYF. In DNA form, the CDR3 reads TGTGCCAGCAGCTTAACCGGGACAGGGAACATTCAGTACTTC. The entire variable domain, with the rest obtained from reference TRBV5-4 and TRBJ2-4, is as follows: ETGVTQSPTHLIKTRGQQVTLRCSSQSGHNTVSWYQQALGQGPQFIFQYYREEENGRGNFPPRFSGLQFPNYSSELNVNALELDDSALYLCASSLTGTGNIQYFGAGTRLSVL.

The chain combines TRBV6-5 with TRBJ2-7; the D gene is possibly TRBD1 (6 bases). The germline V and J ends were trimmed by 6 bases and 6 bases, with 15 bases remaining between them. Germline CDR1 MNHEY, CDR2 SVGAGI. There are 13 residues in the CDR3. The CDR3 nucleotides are TGTGCCAGCAGAAAACAGGGTGTCTCCGAGCAGTACGTC. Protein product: CASRKQGVSEQYV.

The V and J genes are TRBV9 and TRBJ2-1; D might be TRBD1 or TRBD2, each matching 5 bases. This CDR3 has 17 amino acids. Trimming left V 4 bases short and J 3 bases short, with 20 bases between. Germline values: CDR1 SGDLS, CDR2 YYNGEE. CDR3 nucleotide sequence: TGTGCCAGCAGCACCAGCGGTTCCCAGGGTGGCTACAATGAGCAGTTCTTC. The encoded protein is CASSTSGSQGGYNEQFF. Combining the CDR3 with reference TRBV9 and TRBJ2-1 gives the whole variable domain DSGVTQTPKHLITATGQRVTLRCSPRSGDLSVYWYQQSLDQGLQFLIQYYNGEERAKGNILERFSAQQFPDLHSELNLSSLELGDSALYFCASSTSGSQGGYNEQFFGPGTRLTVL.

The CDR3 is CASRTGSNSPLHF. CDR3 DNA sequence: TGTGCCAGCAGGACAGGGAGTAATTCACCCCTCCACTTT. This chain joins TRBV7-9 and TRBJ1-6; 7 positions agree with TRBD1. The CDR3 sequence is 13 residues long. CDR1 is SEHNR, CDR2 FQNEAQ, per germline (reference sequence). Unmatched junction bases numbered 2, after V lost 6 bases and J lost 6 bases.